This T cell receptor beta chain came from a study of blood T cell repertoires in COVID-19 (dated by TCRdb to 2018 to 2021). Background on the whole study: Samples covering the acute and convalescent phases of COVID-19 were provided by collaborators in the United States, Italy and Spain. The prospective study material was composed of cDNA or gDNA derived from T cells, B-cell-depleted T cells, or PBMCs. The dataset comprised deeply sampled blood TCRbeta repertoires from subjects exposed to, actively infected with, or recovered from COVID-19. The repertoires were released in a freely available public database meant as a resource for research on the immune response to SARS-CoV-2. The samples were drawn from two sources: the first 160 participants of the ongoing ImmuneRACE study, and over 1,000 subjects contributed by 6 global collaborators. Sample metadata almost always included a de-identified subject ID, COVID-19 status, age in years and sex. HLA class I and class II types, where available, came from metadata supplied by the sample provider rather than from assay-based typing. Points the paper makes about the study in general: The amount of clinical and demographic metadata varied by source and participant and was provided uncurated.

Inclusive of the bounding cysteine and phenylalanine, the CDR3 is 14 residues long. Only the CDR3 DNA stays, 42 bases, in frame from base 1. The germline V gene (reference sequence) sets CDR1 to SGHNT and CDR2 to YYREEE. V is trimmed back by 0 bases and J by 5 bases, and the junction contains 4 bases that no gene match accounts for. The collaborating institutions used their own protocols to collect whole blood in K2EDTA tubes. Collaborator samples were shipped for TCRbeta analysis as frozen whole blood, isolated PBMCs, or DNA extracted from either sample type. TCRbeta CDR3 regions were amplified from genomic DNA by means of the immunoSEQ Assay, a bias-controlled multiplex PCR. The study's own analysis went as follows. The number of nucleated cells in each sample was estimated from the amplification of reference gene primers within the assay. To quantify the absolute abundance of each unique TCRbeta CDR3 rearrangement, sequence reads were collapsed and filtered. For each sample, productive Simpson clonality was calculated as the square root of Simpson's diversity index over productive rearrangements. TCRdb obtained this table from immuneACCESS and retained in-frame rearrangements with V and J assigned. These tables miss some clones; where compared with another copy, unresolved V genes account for less than half of the shortfall, and the remainder is unexplained. V and J calls and clone size are copied from that table; D and trimming were computed from the DNA. The sample includes about 78,000 clones, with over 75% observed a single time. The top ten hold 0.75% to 0.8% of the sample.

Details on this clone: The clone's antigen remains unknown. Nothing much larger sits one base from this clone, and base qualities are not available.

What was sequenced was peripheral blood. The clonotype originates from a woman older than 75 with acute or convalescent COVID-19. Rearrangement joined TRBV5-4 to TRBJ2-5; 7 junctional bases match TRBD1. The CDR3 protein is CASSLGGGGETQYF. In nucleotide form, the sequence is TGTGCCAGCAGCTTGGGAGGGGGCGGGGAGACCCAGTACTTC.